This T cell receptor (beta chain) derives from a study of identifying expanded T cells in peripheral blood. Study outcomes and limitations: Over about two and four weeks, about 16.4 and 19 clones changed, versus approximately 1.1 between replicates.

Comments on this clone: What it recognizes is unknown.

Trimming cost V 5 bases and J 2 bases, with 12 bases left between them. In germline, CDR1 is MDHEN, CDR2 SYDVKM. The CDR3 has 14 amino acids. Clones were sequenced by immunoSEQ multiplex PCR, and TCRdb holds only the in-frame ones, with some missing. Of roughly 100,000 clones listed, about 88% are singletons. The sample was blood. The clonotype was recovered from a person between 18 and 75 years old in good health. The chain couples TRBV28 to TRBJ1-1; a possible D gene is TRBD1 (6 bases). The CDR3 spells CASSRGGVNTEAFF. DNA of the CDR3: TGTGCCAGCAGTCGAGGGGGGGTTAACACTGAAGCTTTCTTT.